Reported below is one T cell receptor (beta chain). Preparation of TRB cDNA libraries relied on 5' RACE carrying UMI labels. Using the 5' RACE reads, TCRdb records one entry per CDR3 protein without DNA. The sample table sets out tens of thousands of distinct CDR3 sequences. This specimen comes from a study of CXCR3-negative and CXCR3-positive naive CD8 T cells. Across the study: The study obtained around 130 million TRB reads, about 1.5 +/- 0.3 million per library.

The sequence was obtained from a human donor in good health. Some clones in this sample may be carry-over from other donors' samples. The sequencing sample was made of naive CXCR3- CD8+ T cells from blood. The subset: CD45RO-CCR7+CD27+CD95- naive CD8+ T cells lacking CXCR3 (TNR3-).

The CDR3: CASSPGTVTEAFF. The chain couples TRBV19 to TRBJ1-1; TCRdb picks TRBD1, but there is no DNA to check that call. Germline V gives CDR1 LNHDA, CDR2 SQIVND (reference sequence). The CDR3 loop spans 13 amino acids.